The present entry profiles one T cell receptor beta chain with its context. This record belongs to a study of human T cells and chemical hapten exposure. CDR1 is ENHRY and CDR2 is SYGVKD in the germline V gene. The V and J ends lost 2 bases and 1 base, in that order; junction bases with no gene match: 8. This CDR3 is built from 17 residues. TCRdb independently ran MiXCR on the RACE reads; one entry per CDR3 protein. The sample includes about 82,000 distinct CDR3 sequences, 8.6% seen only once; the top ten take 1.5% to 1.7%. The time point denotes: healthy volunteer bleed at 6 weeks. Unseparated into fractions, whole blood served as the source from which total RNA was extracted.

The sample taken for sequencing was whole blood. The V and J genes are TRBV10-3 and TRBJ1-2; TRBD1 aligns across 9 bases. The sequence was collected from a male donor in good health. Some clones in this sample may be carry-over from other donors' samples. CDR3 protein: CAISEPTSDRGNYGYTF. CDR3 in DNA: TGTGCCATCAGTGAGCCCACCTCGGACAGGGGTAACTATGGCTACACCTTC.